This T cell receptor beta chain was observed in a study of cytomegalovirus exposure and HLA in healthy donors. For this clone: Its matching antigen is unknown.

Use of 60 Vbeta and 13 Jbeta primers characterized the PCR. Repertoires were generated with immunoSEQ multiplex PCR, while TCRdb's copy carries only in-frame clones and drops some. Among 100,000 to 150,000 clones listed, 80% were seen once. V trimming: 2 bases; J trimming: 0 bases; junction bases outside the gene matches: 13. This CDR3 comprises 18 residues. Per germline, CDR1 MGHRA and CDR2 YSYEKL. Study-level findings and limits: As a later analysis showed, a missense DCLRE1C variant was linked to trimming of TCR beta V- and J-genes. Prior analysis indicated that the majority of TCR beta V segments exhibited productivity approximately 90% or approximately 30% of the time.

This receptor was identified in a man aged 30 to 39 in good health and CMV-seropositive. Material for sequencing was PBMCs. The chain joins TRBV4-1 to TRBJ2-7; 7 bases agree with TRBD2. Written as DNA, the CDR3 is TGCGCCAGCAGCCAACTTGGCGGTCTGGCGGGGGTCTCCTACGAGCAGTACTTC. As protein: CASSQLGGLAGVSYEQYF.